The rows below give T cell receptor beta chains drawn from one sample of a study of human T cells and chemical hapten exposure. TCRdb reprocessed the RACE reads with MiXCR, giving one entry per CDR3 protein. The sample has fewer than 95,000 distinct CDR3 sequences; over 9.5% are singletons. Source: whole blood, taken in connection with sensitization to the hapten diphenylcyclopropenone (DPC). The receptor set was obtained from a man aged 40-49 years with alopecia areata. Some clones in this sample may be carry-over from other donors' samples. The CDR3 runs from the conserved cysteine through the conserved F or W. D genes are given only for firm matches. Expanded clones are given a class, and other clones once, few, many or no size at all.

D,V,J,size,CDR3,DNA
-,TRBV4-3,TRBJ2-3,-,CASSPTSRRGAGTQYF,TGCGCCAGCAGCCCCACGTCCAGACGGGGGGCGGGAACGCAGTATTTT
-,TRBV29-1,TRBJ1-1,-,CSVDGGPKDGTEAFF,TGCAGCGTTGATGGAGGCCCTAAGGACGGCACTGAAGCTTTCTTT
TRBD2,TRBV7-9,TRBJ2-1,few,CASSPSTSGLSSYNEQFF,TGTGCCAGCAGCCCATCGACTAGCGGGTTGAGCTCCTACAATGAGCAGTTCTTC
-,TRBV7-2,TRBJ2-6,few,CASSLEVSGANVLTF,TGTGCCAGCAGCTTAGAGGTCTCTGGGGCCAACGTCCTGACTTTC
-,TRBV4-1,TRBJ2-1,many,CASSQGLLGGNEQFF,TGCGCCAGCAGCCAAGGCCTTCTTGGAGGGAATGAGCAGTTCTTC
-,TRBV5-6,TRBJ2-3,once,CASSLGATDTQYF,TGTGCCAGCAGCTTGGGTGCCACAGATACGCAGTATTTT
TRBD1,TRBV5-1,TRBJ2-3,few,CASSLGTGSPSTDTQYF,TGCGCCAGCAGCTTGGGGACAGGGTCCCCGAGCACAGATACGCAGTATTTT
TRBD2,TRBV28,TRBJ2-7,-,CASAPPGLARSEQYF,TGTGCCAGCGCCCCCCCGGGACTAGCTCGATCCGAGCAGTACTTC
TRBD2,TRBV30,TRBJ2-3,many,CAWSVGLAATDTQYF,TGTGCCTGGAGCGTAGGGCTAGCGGCCACAGATACGCAGTATTTT
-,TRBV6-1,TRBJ2-2,-,CASTGDIWNTGELFF,TGTGCCAGCACGGGTGACATCTGGAACACCGGGGAGCTGTTTTTT
TRBD2,TRBV27,TRBJ2-1,-,CASSFRLSGDYNEQFF,TGTGCCAGCAGTTTCCGTCTGAGCGGGGACTACAATGAGCAGTTCTTC
-,TRBV9,TRBJ1-6,many,CASSAGNNSPLHF,TGTGCCAGCAGCGCCGGCAATAATTCACCCCTCCACTTT
-,TRBV4-3,TRBJ2-1,many,CASSQDGTPRDEQFF,TGCGCCAGCAGCCAAGATGGGACCCCCCGGGATGAGCAGTTCTTC
-,TRBV12-3/TRBV12-4,TRBJ2-1,-,CASSLDTSYEQFF,TGTGCCAGCAGTTTAGATACTAGTTATGAGCAGTTCTTC
-,TRBV6-5,TRBJ2-7,-,CASRFSDGSYEQYF,TGTGCCAGCAGATTTTCGGACGGGTCCTACGAGCAGTACTTC
-,TRBV5-4,TRBJ1-1,few,CASSLESRWDTEAFF,TGTGCCAGCAGCTTGGAGTCCAGATGGGACACTGAAGCTTTCTTT
-,TRBV11-1,TRBJ2-4,few,CASSLLSRGKNIQYF,TGTGCCAGCAGCCTCTTATCGCGGGGCAAAAACATTCAGTACTTC
TRBD1,TRBV27,TRBJ1-2,few,CASSLNRGGYGYTF,TGTGCCAGCAGTTTAAACAGGGGCGGCTATGGCTACACCTTC
TRBD2,TRBV7-8,TRBJ2-2,few,CASSLAVASGDTGELFF,TGTGCCAGCAGCTTAGCCGTCGCTAGCGGGGACACCGGGGAGCTGTTTTTT
-,TRBV7-2,TRBJ2-3,-,CASSSTSWTQYF,TGTGCCAGCAGCTCAACCTCTTGGACGCAGTATTTT
TRBD2,TRBV29-1,TRBJ2-1,few,CSVEGMVLAGSSYNEQFF,TGCAGCGTTGAAGGAATGGTACTAGCGGGGAGCTCCTACAATGAGCAGTTCTTC
TRBD1,TRBV5-1,TRBJ2-1,few,CASSPTTGDGAEQFF,TGCGCCAGCAGCCCAACCACAGGGGACGGTGCTGAGCAGTTCTTC
-,TRBV20-1,TRBJ1-5,many,CSAPTPYSNQPQHF,TGCAGTGCCCCAACACCGTACAGCAATCAGCCCCAGCATTTT
-,TRBV29-1,TRBJ1-2,many,CSVEDQRQGYGYTF,TGCAGCGTTGAAGATCAACGGCAGGGATACGGCTACACCTTC
-,TRBV28,TRBJ1-1,-,CASSLQYGADLRNTEAFF,TGTGCCAGCAGTTTACAGTACGGGGCCGACCTGAGGAACACTGAAGCTTTCTTT
-,TRBV20-1,TRBJ1-4,-,CSAYLVWGTNEKLFF,TGCAGTGCTTATTTGGTTTGGGGGACTAATGAAAAACTGTTTTTT
TRBD1,TRBV6-1,TRBJ1-5,many,CASSEGRTGTKPQHF,TGTGCCAGCAGTGAAGGGAGGACAGGGACGAAGCCCCAGCATTTT
TRBD1,TRBV5-4,TRBJ1-6,-,CASSLGPPGQGRPSSPLHF,TGTGCCAGCAGCTTAGGGCCCCCAGGACAGGGGAGGCCTAGTTCACCCCTCCACTTT
-,TRBV29-1,TRBJ1-1,-,CSAIQHMNTEAFF,TGCAGCGCCATACAACACATGAACACTGAAGCTTTCTTT
-,TRBV6-2/TRBV6-3,TRBJ1-1,-,CASYNPGLRMNTEAFF,TGTGCCAGCTACAATCCGGGGCTCCGGATGAACACTGAAGCTTTCTTT
-,TRBV6-5,TRBJ1-2,many,CASRGLTGGYTF,TGTGCCAGCCGCGGCTTAACCGGAGGCTACACCTTC
TRBD2,TRBV28,TRBJ2-5,-,CASSSLAGVRETQYF,TGTGCCAGCAGCTCCTTAGCGGGAGTAAGGGAGACCCAGTACTTC
-,TRBV2,TRBJ1-5,many,CASRLGNQPQHF,TGTGCCAGCAGGTTAGGGAATCAGCCCCAGCATTTT
-,TRBV20-1,TRBJ1-6,many,CSARDRGGSFDSPLHF,TGCAGTGCTAGAGATCGAGGAGGGAGCTTCGATTCACCCCTCCACTTT
-,TRBV3-1,TRBJ1-1,many,CASSQTQYEAFF,TGTGCCAGCAGCCAGACACAGTATGAAGCTTTCTTT
TRBD1,TRBV2,TRBJ1-6,few,CASSEAAGQDNSPLHF,TGTGCCAGCAGTGAAGCCGCCGGACAGGATAATTCACCCCTCCACTTT
-,TRBV29-1,TRBJ2-2,few,CSVSGYGELFF,TGCAGCGTGTCAGGGTACGGGGAGCTGTTTTTT
TRBD2,TRBV20-1,TRBJ2-7,-,CSARDPTSGSVHEQYF,TGCAGTGCTAGAGATCCGACTAGCGGAAGCGTCCACGAGCAGTACTTC
-,TRBV12-3/TRBV12-4,TRBJ2-2,many,CASSARVELFF,TGTGCCAGCAGTGCGAGGGTGGAGCTGTTTTTT
-,TRBV30,TRBJ1-3,-,CAWTGSGSGNTIYF,TGTGCCTGGACTGGAAGTGGTTCCGGAAACACCATATATTTT
-,TRBV12-3/TRBV12-4,TRBJ2-3,few,CASVPSSGLTDTQYF,TGTGCCAGCGTCCCTTCCAGCGGCCTCACAGATACGCAGTATTTT
TRBD1,TRBV19,TRBJ1-5,few,CASSVLPGQRNQPQHF,TGTGCCAGTAGTGTACTACCGGGACAGCGTAATCAGCCCCAGCATTTT
TRBD1,TRBV5-4,TRBJ2-1,-,CASSSNPDRGRRSPF,TGTGCCAGCAGCTCGAATCCGGACAGGGGGCGGAGAAGCCCCTTC
TRBD2,TRBV12-3/TRBV12-4,TRBJ2-2,-,CASSLEVRGGNTGELFF,TGTGCCAGCAGTTTAGAAGTGCGCGGGGGGAACACCGGGGAGCTGTTTTTT
-,TRBV6-5,TRBJ2-1,few,CASSPTSYNEQFF,TGTGCCAGCAGCCCCACTAGCTACAATGAGCAGTTCTTC
TRBD2,TRBV9,TRBJ2-3,-,CASSETSGSQDTQYF,TGTGCCAGCAGCGAGACTAGCGGGTCGCAAGATACGCAGTATTTT